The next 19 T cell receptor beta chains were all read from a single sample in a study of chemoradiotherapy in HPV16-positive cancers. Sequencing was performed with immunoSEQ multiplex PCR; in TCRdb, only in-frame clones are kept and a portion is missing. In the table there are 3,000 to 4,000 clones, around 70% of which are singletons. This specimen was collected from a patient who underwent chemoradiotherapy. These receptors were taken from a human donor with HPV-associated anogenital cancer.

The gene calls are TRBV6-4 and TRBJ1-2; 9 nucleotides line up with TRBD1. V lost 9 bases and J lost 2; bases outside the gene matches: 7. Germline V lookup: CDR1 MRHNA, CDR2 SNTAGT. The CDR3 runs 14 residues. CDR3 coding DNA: TGTGCCAGACTCGACAGGGGGGGCAACTATGGCTACACCTTC. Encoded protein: CARLDRGGNYGYTF.

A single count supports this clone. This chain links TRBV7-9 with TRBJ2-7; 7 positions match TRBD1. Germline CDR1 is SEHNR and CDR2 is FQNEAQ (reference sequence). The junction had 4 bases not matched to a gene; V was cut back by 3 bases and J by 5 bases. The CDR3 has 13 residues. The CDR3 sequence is CASSLGTVNEQYF. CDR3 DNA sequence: TGTGCCAGCAGCTTGGGGACAGTCAACGAGCAGTACTTC.

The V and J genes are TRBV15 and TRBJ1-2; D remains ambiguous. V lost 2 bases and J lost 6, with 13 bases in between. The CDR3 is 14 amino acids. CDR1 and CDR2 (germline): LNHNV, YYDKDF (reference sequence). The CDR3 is CATSRQNFQDGYTF. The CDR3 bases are TGTGCCACCAGCAGACAAAACTTTCAGGATGGCTACACCTTC.

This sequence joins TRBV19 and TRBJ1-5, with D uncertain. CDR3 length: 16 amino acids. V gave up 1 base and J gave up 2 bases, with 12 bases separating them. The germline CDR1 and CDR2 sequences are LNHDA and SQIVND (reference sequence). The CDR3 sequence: CASSIGGFRGNQPQHF. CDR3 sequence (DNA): TGTGCCAGTAGTATAGGAGGATTTAGGGGCAATCAGCCCCAGCATTTT.

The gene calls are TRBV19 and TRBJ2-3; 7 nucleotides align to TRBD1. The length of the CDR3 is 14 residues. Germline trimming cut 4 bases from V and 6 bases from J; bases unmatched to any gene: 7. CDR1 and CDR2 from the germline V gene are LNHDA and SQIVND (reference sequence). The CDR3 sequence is CASSNRQGEDTQYF. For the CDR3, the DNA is TGTGCCAGTAGTAATCGACAGGGAGAGGATACGCAGTATTTT. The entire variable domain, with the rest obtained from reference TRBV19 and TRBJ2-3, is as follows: DGGITQSPKYLFRKEGQNVTLSCEQNLNHDAMYWYRQDPGQGLRLIYYSQIVNDFQKGDIAEGYSVSREKKESFPLTVTSAQKNPTAFYLCASSNRQGEDTQYFGPGTRLTVL.

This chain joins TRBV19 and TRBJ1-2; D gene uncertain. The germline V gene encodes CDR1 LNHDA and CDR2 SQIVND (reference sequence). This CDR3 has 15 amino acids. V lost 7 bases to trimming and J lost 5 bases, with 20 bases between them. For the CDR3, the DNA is TGTGCCAGTATTCCGGACGGAGCCCGTAGTTATGGCTACACCTTC. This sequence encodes CASIPDGARSYGYTF.

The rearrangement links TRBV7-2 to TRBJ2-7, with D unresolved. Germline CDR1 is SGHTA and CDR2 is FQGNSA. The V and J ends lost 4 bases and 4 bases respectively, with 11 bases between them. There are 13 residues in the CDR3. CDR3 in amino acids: CASSSRVGYEQYF. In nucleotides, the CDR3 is TGTGCCAGCAGCTCTAGAGTGGGTTACGAGCAGTACTTC.

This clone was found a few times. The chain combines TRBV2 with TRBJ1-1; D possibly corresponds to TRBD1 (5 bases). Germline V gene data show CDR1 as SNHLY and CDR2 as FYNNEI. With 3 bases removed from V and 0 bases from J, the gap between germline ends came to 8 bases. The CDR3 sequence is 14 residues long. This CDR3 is CASSDRVMNTEAFF. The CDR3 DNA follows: TGTGCCAGCAGTGACAGGGTCATGAACACTGAAGCTTTCTTT.

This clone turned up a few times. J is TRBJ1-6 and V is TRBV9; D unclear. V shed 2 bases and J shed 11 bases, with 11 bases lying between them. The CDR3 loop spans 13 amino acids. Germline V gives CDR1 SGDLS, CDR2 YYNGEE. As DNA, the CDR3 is TGTGCCAGCAGCGTCACAAGCGACCCACCCCTCCACTTT. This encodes CASSVTSDPPLHF.

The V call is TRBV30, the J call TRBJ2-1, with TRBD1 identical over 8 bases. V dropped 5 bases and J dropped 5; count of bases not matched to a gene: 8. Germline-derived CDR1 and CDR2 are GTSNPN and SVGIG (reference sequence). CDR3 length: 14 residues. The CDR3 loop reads CAWSGQGGHNEQFF. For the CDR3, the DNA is TGTGCCTGGTCCGGACAGGGAGGACACAATGAGCAGTTCTTC.

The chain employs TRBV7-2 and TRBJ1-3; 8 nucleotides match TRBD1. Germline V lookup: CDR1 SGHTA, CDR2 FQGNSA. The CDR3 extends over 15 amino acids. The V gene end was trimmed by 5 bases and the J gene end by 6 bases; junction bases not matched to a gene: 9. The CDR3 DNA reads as TGTGCCAGCAGCAAAGAGACAGGGGTTGCAAACACCATATATTTT. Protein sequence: CASSKETGVANTIYF.

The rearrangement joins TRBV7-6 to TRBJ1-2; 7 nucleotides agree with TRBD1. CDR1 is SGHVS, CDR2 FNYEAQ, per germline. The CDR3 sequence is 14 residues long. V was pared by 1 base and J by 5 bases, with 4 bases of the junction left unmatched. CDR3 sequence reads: CASSLEGGEYGYTF. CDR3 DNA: TGTGCCAGCAGCTTAGAAGGGGGCGAATATGGCTACACCTTC.

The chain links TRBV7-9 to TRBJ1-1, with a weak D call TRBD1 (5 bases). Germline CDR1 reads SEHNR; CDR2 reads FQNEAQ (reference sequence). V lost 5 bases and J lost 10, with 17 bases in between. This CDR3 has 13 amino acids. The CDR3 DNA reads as TGTGCCAGCAGCCAACTCCCCGACAGACGAGCTTTCTTT. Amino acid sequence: CASSQLPDRRAFF.

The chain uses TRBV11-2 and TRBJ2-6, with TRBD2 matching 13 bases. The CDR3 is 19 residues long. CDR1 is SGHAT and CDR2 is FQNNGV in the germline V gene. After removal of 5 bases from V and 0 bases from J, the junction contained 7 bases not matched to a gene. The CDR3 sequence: CASSRTSGGLTSGANVLTF. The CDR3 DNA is TGTGCCAGCAGCCGGACTAGCGGGGGCCTTACCTCTGGGGCCAACGTCCTGACTTTC.

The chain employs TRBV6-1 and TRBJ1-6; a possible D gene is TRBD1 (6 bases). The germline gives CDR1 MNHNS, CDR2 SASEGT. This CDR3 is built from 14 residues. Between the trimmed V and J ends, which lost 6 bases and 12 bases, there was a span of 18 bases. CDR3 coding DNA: TGTGCCAGCAGGGACCGGGACGGGGGCTTACCCCTCCACTTT. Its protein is CASRDRDGGLPLHF.

The CDR3 sequence is CASRTSTSGQETQYF. Here the CDR3 DNA reads TGTGCCAGCAGGACCTCGACTAGCGGCCAAGAGACCCAGTACTTC. This rearrangement joins TRBV7-7 to TRBJ2-5; 9 positions match TRBD2. Unmatched junction bases numbered 6, after V lost 6 bases and J lost 1 base. This CDR3 has 15 residues. Germline V gene lookup returns CDR1 SSHAT and CDR2 FNYEAQ (reference sequence).

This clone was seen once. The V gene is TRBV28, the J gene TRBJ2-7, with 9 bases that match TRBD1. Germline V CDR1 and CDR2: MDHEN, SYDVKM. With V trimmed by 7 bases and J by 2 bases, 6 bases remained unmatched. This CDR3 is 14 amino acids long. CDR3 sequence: CASIGTGKTYEQYF. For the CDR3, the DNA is TGTGCCAGCATTGGGACAGGGAAGACCTACGAGCAGTACTTC.

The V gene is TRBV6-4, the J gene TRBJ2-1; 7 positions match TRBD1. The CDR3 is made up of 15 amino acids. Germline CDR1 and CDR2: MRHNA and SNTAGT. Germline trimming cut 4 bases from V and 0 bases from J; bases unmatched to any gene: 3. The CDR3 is CASSADRSSYNEQFF. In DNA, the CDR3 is TGTGCCAGCAGTGCGGACAGGAGCTCCTACAATGAGCAGTTCTTC.

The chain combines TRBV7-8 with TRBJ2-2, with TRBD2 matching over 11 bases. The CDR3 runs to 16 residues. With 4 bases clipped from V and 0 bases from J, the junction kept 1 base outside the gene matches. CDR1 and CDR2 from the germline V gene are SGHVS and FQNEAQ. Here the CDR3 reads CASSSTSGANTGELFF. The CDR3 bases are TGTGCCAGCAGCTCGACTAGCGGGGCGAACACCGGGGAGCTGTTTTTT. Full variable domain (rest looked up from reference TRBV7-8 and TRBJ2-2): GAGVSQSPRYKVAKRGQDVALRCDPISGHVSLFWYQQALGQGPEFLTYFQNEAQLDKSGLPSDRFFAERPEGSVSTLKIQRTQQEDSAVYLCASSSTSGANTGELFFGEGSRLTVL.